One and the same sample provided the 3 T cell receptor beta chains below, sequenced in a study of shared clonotypes between healthy human individuals. Here immunoSEQ multiplex PCR was the method, and the copy in TCRdb shows in-frame clones only, minus some. Among around 200,000 clones listed, about 93% were seen once. Source material: naive CD4+ T cells sorted from blood. Subset described: CD45RA+ positively selected. Receptor source: a woman in her 30s in good health.

The V call is TRBV5-1, the J call TRBJ1-5; 8 bases align to TRBD1. This CDR3 has 16 amino acids. The germline gives CDR1 SGHRS, CDR2 YFSETQ. With V trimmed by 0 bases and J by 7 bases, 9 bases remained unmatched. CDR3 bases: TGCGCCAGCAGCTTGGGGACAGGGCGACTTGACCAGCCCCAGCATTTT. Translated, it gives CASSLGTGRLDQPQHF.

The chain has TRBV19 and TRBJ2-5, with D perhaps TRBD1 (6 bases). V was trimmed by 7 bases and J by 4 bases, leaving 13 bases between them. Germline V CDR1 and CDR2: LNHDA, SQIVND (reference sequence). The CDR3 contains 13 residues. CDR3 bases: TGTGCCAGTAACACAGGGTCGGGAGAGACCCAGTACTTC. It yields the protein CASNTGSGETQYF.

This chain connects TRBV30 to TRBJ1-5; no definite D call. V shed 0 bases and J shed 0 bases, with 12 bases lying between them. Germline CDR1 and CDR2: GTSNPN and SVGIG (reference sequence). The CDR3 is 16 amino acids. CDR3 sequence (DNA): TGTGCCTGGAGTGTACTGGCGGAATATAGCAATCAGCCCCAGCATTTT. It yields the protein CAWSVLAEYSNQPQHF.